The clone carrying this T cell receptor (beta chain) was detected many times. Its antigen is unknown. This sample stems from a study of early T cells in non-severe SARS-CoV-2 infection. About the study: Sequencing input comprised bulk RNA from unsorted whole blood; chain pairing was not available.

Individual cDNA molecules were tagged with unique molecular identifiers, the study reported. One entry per CDR3 protein, called by TCRdb with MiXCR from the 5' RACE reads. This sample has 55,000 to 65,000 distinct CDR3 sequences, with around 12% found just once. Notes on the study in general: Private and CD4 specificities were missed by VDJdb matching, skewed to anti-spike CD8.

V was trimmed by 5 bases and J by 0 bases, leaving 14 bases between them. The length of the CDR3 is 15 residues. Germline CDR1 and CDR2: SEHNR and FQNEAQ (reference sequence). The sequence was obtained from an adult who was a healthcare worker with PCR-confirmed SARS-CoV-2 infection or an uninfected control (not recorded which). The sample was whole blood. This chain connects TRBV7-9 to TRBJ2-7; no definite D call. This CDR3 is CASSHNWGTSYEQYF. CDR3 nucleotides: TGTGCCAGCAGCCATAACTGGGGTACCTCCTACGAGCAGTACTTC.